This TCR beta chain was sequenced for a study of cytomegalovirus exposure and HLA in healthy donors. Overall study context: The Caucasian-associated ancestry cluster held roughly 78% of roughly 400 genotyped donors. Study-level points and caveats: In a later analysis, TCR beta V- and J-gene trimming showed a link to a missense DCLRE1C variant. Some V segments, including TRBV6-2 and TRBV6-3, were excluded as indistinguishable.

Concerning this clone itself: What it recognizes is unknown.

The CDR3 spans 16 residues. Per the germline V gene, CDR1 is MNHNY and CDR2 is SVGAGI (reference sequence). The junction had 9 bases not matched to a gene; V was cut back by 4 bases and J by 4 bases. The PCR employed 60 Vbeta primers together with 13 Jbeta primers. The method was immunoSEQ multiplex PCR; TCRdb's version includes in-frame clones alone and lacks a portion of them. The sample lists approximately 150,000 clones; 77% were seen once. Source material: PBMCs. The TCR sequence derives from a female donor in good health and CMV-seronegative. The rearrangement links TRBV6-6 to TRBJ1-3, with 8 nucleotides matching TRBD1. CDR3 sequence (DNA): TGTGCCAGCAGTTTAGGTCAGGGGGCATCAGGAAACACCATATATTTT. This encodes CASSLGQGASGNTIYF.